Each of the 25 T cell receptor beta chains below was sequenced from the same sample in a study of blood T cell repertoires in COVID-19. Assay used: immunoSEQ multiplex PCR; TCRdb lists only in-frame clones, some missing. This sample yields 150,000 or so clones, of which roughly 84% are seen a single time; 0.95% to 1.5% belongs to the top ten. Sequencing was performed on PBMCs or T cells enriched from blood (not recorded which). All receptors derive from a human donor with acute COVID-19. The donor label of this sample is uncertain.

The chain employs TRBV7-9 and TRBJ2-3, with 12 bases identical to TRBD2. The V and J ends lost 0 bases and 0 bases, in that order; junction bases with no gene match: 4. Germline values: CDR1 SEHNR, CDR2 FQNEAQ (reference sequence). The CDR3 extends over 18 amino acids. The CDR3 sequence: CASSLALAGGASTDTQYF. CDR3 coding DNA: TGTGCCAGCAGCTTAGCACTAGCGGGGGGTGCTAGCACAGATACGCAGTATTTT.

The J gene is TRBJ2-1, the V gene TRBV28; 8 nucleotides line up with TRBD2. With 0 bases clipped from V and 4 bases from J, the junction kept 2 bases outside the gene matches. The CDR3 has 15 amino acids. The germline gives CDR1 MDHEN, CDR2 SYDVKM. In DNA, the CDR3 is TGTGCCAGCAGTTTATGGGCTAGCGGGTACAATGAGCAGTTCTTC. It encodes CASSLWASGYNEQFF.

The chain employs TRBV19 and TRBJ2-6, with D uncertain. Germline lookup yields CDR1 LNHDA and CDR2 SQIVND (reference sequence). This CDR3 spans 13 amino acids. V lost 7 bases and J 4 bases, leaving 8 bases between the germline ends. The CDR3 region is CASIRSGANVLTF. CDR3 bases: TGTGCCAGTATCCGTTCCGGGGCCAACGTCCTGACTTTC.

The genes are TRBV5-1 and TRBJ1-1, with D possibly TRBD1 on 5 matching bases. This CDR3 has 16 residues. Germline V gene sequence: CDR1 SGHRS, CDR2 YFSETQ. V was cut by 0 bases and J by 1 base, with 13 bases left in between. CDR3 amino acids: CASSLVPQGTNTEAFF. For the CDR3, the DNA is TGCGCCAGCAGCTTGGTTCCCCAGGGTACGAACACTGAAGCTTTCTTT.

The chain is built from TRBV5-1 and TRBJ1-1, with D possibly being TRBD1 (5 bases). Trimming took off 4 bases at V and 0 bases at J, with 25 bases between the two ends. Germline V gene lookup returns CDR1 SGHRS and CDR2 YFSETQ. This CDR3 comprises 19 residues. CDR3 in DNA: TGCGCCAGCAGCCCTAACCGGGGGTCAGGGCCGAATTTGAACACTGAAGCTTTCTTT. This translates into CASSPNRGSGPNLNTEAFF.

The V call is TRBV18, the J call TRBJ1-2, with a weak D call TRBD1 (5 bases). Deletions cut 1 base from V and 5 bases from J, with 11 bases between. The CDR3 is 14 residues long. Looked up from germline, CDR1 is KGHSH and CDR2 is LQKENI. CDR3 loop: CASSPLQELYGYTF. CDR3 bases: TGTGCCAGCTCACCACTACAGGAGTTATATGGCTACACCTTC. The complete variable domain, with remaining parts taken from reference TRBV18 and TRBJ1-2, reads NAGVMQNPRHLVRRRGQEARLRCSPMKGHSHVYWYRQLPEEGLKFMVYLQKENIIDESGMPKERFSAEFPKEGPSILRIQQVVRGDSAAYFCASSPLQELYGYTFGSGTRLTVV.

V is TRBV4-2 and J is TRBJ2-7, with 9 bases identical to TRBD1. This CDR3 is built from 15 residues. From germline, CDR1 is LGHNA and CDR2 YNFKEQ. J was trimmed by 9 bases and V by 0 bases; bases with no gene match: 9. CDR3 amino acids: CASSQEGSGQGRQYF. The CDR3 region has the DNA TGTGCCAGCAGCCAAGAGGGGTCGGGACAGGGCAGGCAGTACTTC.

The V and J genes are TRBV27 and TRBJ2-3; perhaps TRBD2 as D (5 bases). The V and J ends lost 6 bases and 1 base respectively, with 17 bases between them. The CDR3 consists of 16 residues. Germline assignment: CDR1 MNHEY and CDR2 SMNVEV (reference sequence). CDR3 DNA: TGTGCCAGCAGGGGAGCCGGCAGGCTCCGCACAGATACGCAGTATTTT. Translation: CASRGAGRLRTDTQYF.

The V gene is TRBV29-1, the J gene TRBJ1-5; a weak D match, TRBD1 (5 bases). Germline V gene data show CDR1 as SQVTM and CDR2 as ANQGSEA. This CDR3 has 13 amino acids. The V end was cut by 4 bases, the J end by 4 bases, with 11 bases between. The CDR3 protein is CSVAGGGNQPQHF. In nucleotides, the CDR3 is TGCAGCGTTGCGGGCGGGGGGAATCAGCCCCAGCATTTT.

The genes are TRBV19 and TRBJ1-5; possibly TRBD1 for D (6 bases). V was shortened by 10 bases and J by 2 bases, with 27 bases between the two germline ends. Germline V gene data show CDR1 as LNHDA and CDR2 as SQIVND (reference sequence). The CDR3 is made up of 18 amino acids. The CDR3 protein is CATTLTGWGVGGNQPQHF. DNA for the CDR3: TGTGCCACCACACTAACAGGGTGGGGAGTAGGAGGCAATCAGCCCCAGCATTTT.

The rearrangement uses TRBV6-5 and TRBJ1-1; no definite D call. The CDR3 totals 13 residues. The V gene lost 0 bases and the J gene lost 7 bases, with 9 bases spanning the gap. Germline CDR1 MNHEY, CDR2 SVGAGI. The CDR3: CASSYSASLEAFF. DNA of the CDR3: TGTGCCAGCAGTTACTCAGCCTCTCTTGAAGCTTTCTTT.

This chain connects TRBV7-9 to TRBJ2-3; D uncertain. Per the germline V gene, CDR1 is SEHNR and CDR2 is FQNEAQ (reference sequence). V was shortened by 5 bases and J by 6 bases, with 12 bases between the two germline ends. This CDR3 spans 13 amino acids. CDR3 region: CASSTRLGDTQYF. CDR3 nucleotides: TGTGCCAGCAGCACTCGACTCGGCGATACGCAGTATTTT.

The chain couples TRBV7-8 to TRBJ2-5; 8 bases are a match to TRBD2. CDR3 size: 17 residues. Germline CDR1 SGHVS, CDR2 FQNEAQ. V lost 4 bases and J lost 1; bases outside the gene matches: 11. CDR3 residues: CASSSGLQRGFQETQYF. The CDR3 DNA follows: TGTGCCAGCAGCTCGGGACTTCAGCGGGGGTTCCAAGAGACCCAGTACTTC.

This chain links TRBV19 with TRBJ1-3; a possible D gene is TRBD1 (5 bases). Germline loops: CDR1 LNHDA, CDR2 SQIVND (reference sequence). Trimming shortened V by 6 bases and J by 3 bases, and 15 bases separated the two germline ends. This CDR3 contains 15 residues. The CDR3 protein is CASSPLGGSGNTIYF. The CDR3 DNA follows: TGTGCCAGTAGCCCCCTCGGGGGGAGTGGAAACACCATATATTTT.

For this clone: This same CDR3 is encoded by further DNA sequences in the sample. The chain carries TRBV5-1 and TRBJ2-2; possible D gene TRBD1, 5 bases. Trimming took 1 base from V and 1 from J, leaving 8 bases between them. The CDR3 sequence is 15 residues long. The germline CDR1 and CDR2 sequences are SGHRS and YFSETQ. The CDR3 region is CASSLTGQNTGELFF. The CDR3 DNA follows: TGCGCCAGCAGCTTGACAGGACAGAACACCGGGGAGCTGTTTTTT.

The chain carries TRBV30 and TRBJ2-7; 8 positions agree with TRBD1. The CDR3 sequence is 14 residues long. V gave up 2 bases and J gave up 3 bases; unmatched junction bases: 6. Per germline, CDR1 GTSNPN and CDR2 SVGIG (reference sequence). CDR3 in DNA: TGTGCCTGGAGTAGAGGGACAGGCCGCTACGAGCAGTACTTC. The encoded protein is CAWSRGTGRYEQYF. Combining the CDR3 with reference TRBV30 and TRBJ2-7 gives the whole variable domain SQTIHQWPATLVQPVGSPLSLECTVEGTSNPNLYWYRQAAGRGLQLLFYSVGIGQISSEVPQNLSASRPQDRQFILSSKKLLLSDSGFYLCAWSRGTGRYEQYFGPGTRLTVT.

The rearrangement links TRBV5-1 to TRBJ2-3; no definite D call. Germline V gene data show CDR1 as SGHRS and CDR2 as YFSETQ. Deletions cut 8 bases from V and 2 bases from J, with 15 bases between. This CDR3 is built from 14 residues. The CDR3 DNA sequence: TGCGCCAGTGGCGGTCTCGCGGCCACAGATACGCAGTATTTT. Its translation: CASGGLAATDTQYF. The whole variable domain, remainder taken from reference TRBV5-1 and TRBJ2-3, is KAGVTQTPRYLIKTRGQQVTLSCSPISGHRSVSWYQQTPGQGLQFLFEYFSETQRNKGNFPGRFSGRQFSNSRSEMNVSTLELGDSALYLCASGGLAATDTQYFGPGTRLTVL.

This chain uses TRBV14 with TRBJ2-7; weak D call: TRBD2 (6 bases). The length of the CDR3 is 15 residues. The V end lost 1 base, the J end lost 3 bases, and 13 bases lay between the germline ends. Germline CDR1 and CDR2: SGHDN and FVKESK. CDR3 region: CASSQGGGRHYEQYF. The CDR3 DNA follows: TGTGCCAGCAGCCAAGGGGGAGGTCGGCACTACGAGCAGTACTTC.

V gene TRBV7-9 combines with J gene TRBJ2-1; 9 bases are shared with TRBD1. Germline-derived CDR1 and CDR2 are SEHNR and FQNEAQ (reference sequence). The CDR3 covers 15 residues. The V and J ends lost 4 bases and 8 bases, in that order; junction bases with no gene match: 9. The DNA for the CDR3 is TGTGCCAGCAGCTCCCGCGGGACAGGGAGGGATGAGCAGTTCTTC. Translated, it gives CASSSRGTGRDEQFF.

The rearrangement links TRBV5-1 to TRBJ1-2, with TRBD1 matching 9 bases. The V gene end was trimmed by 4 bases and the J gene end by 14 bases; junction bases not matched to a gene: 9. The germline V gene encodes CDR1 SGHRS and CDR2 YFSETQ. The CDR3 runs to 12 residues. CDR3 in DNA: TGCGCCAGCAGCGGCCGGGACAGGGTAGGGACCTTC. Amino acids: CASSGRDRVGTF.

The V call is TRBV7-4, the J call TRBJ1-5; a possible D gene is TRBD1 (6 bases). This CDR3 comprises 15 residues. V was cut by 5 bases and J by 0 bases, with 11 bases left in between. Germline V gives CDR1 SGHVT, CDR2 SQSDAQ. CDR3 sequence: CASSGDRNSNQPQHF. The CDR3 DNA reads TGTGCCAGCAGCGGAGACAGGAATAGCAATCAGCCCCAGCATTTT. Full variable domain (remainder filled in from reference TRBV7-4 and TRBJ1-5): GAGVSQSPRYKVAKRGRDVALRCDSISGHVTLYWYRQTLGQGSEVLTYSQSDAQRDKSGRPSGRFSAERPERSVSTLKIQRTEQGDSAVYLCASSGDRNSNQPQHFGDGTRLSIL.

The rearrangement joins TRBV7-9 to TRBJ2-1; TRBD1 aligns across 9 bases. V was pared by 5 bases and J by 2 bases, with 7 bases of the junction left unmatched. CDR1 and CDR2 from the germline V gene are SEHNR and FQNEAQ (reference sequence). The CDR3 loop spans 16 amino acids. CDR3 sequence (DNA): TGTGCCAGCAGCCGAGGGACAGGGCTTCCCTACAATGAGCAGTTCTTC. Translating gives CASSRGTGLPYNEQFF.

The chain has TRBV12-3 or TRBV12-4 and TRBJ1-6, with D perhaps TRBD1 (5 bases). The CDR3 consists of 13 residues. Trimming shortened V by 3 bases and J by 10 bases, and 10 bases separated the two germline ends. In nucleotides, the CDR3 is TGTGCCAGCAGTTTCCAGGGAGGGTCACCCCTCCACTTT. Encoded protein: CASSFQGGSPLHF.

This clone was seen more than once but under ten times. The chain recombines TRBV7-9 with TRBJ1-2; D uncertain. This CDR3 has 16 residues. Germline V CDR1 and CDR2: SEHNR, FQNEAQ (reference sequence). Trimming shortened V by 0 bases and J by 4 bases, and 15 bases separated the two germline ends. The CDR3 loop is CASSLAQKQILYGYTF. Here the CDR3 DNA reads TGTGCCAGCAGCTTAGCGCAAAAACAGATCCTCTATGGCTACACCTTC.

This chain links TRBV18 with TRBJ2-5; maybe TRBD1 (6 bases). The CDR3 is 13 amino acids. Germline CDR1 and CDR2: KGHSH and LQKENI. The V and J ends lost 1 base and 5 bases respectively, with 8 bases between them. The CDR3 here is CASSPLGAETQYF. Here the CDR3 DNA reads TGTGCCAGCTCACCACTGGGGGCGGAGACCCAGTACTTC.